This is a list of T cell receptor beta chains from one sample in a study of neurological immune-mediated disorders. MiXCR, applied by TCRdb to the 5' RACE reads, yields one record per CDR3 protein. The table records 45,000 to 60,000 distinct CDR3 sequences, roughly 2.5% of them present only once. What was sequenced was PBMCs. Receptor source: a man aged 50-59 years with multiple sclerosis. Each CDR3 is given with its conserved first and last residue. Clone sizes are given selectively: once, few, many, or a class where the clone is expanded.

clone size,V gene,J gene,CDR3 protein
many,TRBV6-5,TRBJ1-1,CASRTPGGPNTEAFF
many,TRBV5-1,TRBJ2-7,CASSQQASTNLEQYF
many,TRBV7-2,TRBJ2-2,CASSTLQGGELFF
many,TRBV12-3/TRBV12-4,TRBJ2-5,CASSLSGGGETQYF
many,TRBV7-4,TRBJ2-2,CASSLASVNTGELFF
many,TRBV7-2,TRBJ2-2,CASSLAVANTGELFF
many,TRBV5-1,TRBJ2-7,CASSSGQATYEQYF
many,TRBV4-3,TRBJ1-1,CASSQDVTGGYTEAFF
many,TRBV7-6,TRBJ1-2,CASSLERGGGYTF
many,TRBV3-1,TRBJ1-1,CASSQEAGLNTEAFF
many,TRBV14,TRBJ1-4,CASSQDSARRNEKLFF
many,TRBV3-1,TRBJ2-1,CASSQVGGGANEQFF
many,TRBV20-1,TRBJ1-4,CSARDPGGEKLFF
many,TRBV15,TRBJ2-1,CATSHPLAGGQIGEQFF
many,TRBV4-3,TRBJ2-7,CASSQDGPSGGAQEQYF
many,TRBV12-3/TRBV12-4,TRBJ2-3,CASSLLGDTQYF
many,TRBV10-3,TRBJ2-5,CAISEPRGQETQYF
many,TRBV20-1,TRBJ1-1,CSAVRQQQEAFF
many,TRBV20-1,TRBJ2-3,CSARNPLGRSTDTQYF
many,TRBV12-3/TRBV12-4,TRBJ1-5,CASSFQGSQPQHF
many,TRBV9,TRBJ1-1,CASSPRDLSRSTEAFF
many,TRBV18,TRBJ1-6,CASSPGTGVNSPLHF
many,TRBV6-2/TRBV6-3,TRBJ1-6,CASSYWDNSPLHF
many,TRBV28,TRBJ2-1,CASSLQVSYNEQFF
many,TRBV5-1,TRBJ2-3,CASSPSRTGGTDTQYF
.,TRBV19,TRBJ2-7,CANSRLGGTAGEQYF
medium-sized,TRBV12-3/TRBV12-4,TRBJ2-7,CASSPGQYEQYF
.,TRBV2,TRBJ2-3,CASNRGPDTQYF
many,TRBV6-1,TRBJ1-2,CASTLVYGYTF
many,TRBV28,TRBJ2-4,CASSPGQGAPQGIQYF
many,TRBV27,TRBJ1-6,CASSFDGVKYSPLHF
many,TRBV28,TRBJ1-4,CASRKGGREKLFF
many,TRBV5-1,TRBJ1-1,CASSAQNKGTEAFF
many,TRBV29-1,TRBJ2-1,CSGSGTEYFNEQFF
many,TRBV12-3/TRBV12-4,TRBJ1-2,CASSLALRGGYTF
many,TRBV5-6,TRBJ1-4,CASSLPAVGEKLFF
many,TRBV20-1,TRBJ2-3,CSARDAGTSGGIDTQYF
many,TRBV5-1,TRBJ1-2,CASSLSRQGGGYTF
many,TRBV25-1,TRBJ2-6,CASSGRSGANVLTF
medium-sized,TRBV20-1,TRBJ2-5,CSARPYEETQYF
many,TRBV29-1,TRBJ2-1,CSVFGGGARNEQFF
many,TRBV29-1,TRBJ1-2,CSVPLGGSNYGYTF
many,TRBV25-1,TRBJ2-4,CASTRGGANIQYF
many,TRBV7-2,TRBJ2-7,CASRPSGGASEQYF
many,TRBV10-3,TRBJ1-5,CAISDSMGNQPQHF
many,TRBV9,TRBJ2-1,CASSVGDVYNEQFF
many,TRBV20-1,TRBJ1-5,CSAQPMDGNQPQHF
many,TRBV20-1,TRBJ2-3,CSASGGAALGTDTQYF
many,TRBV15,TRBJ2-1,CATKAGVSSNEQFF
many,TRBV7-9,TRBJ2-3,CASSKTGGGVDTQYF
many,TRBV7-2,TRBJ2-3,CASSRDYETDTQYF
many,TRBV9,TRBJ1-1,CASSVDPMGGMNTEAFF
many,TRBV11-2,TRBJ2-7,CASSFGQGGNYEQYF
many,TRBV7-2,TRBJ1-1,CASSSPEGFRTEAFF
many,TRBV27,TRBJ1-6,CASSPGQTGRNSPLHF
many,TRBV20-1,TRBJ1-1,CSARVGGSMNTEAFF
many,TRBV7-2,TRBJ2-5,CASSLYPGQETQYF
many,TRBV20-1,TRBJ1-1,CSARARSGGSEAFF